This TCR beta chain was identified during a study of T cell repertoires in cytomegalovirus infection. In the study overall: An indication of both CMV infection and matching HLA type came from public TCR beta signatures.

In TCRdb, the reads were re-called with MiXCR into one record per CDR3 protein. The sample consists of about 770,000 distinct CDR3 sequences, almost 30% of them appearing once. V gave up 4 bases and J gave up 0 bases, with 19 bases separating them. The CDR3 sequence is 19 residues long. In regard to this clonotype: Its antigen remains unidentified.

The sample here was cultured CD8+ T cells from PBMCs, taken from culture after CMV antigen stimulation. The clonotype originates from a human donor in good health (CMV status not recorded). Some clones in this sample may be carry-over from other donors' samples. The rearrangement uses TRBV23-1 and TRBJ2-6; tentative D call: TRBD1 (7 bases). TRBV23-1 qualifies as an ORF whose function is uncertain. The CDR3 protein is CASSRLGGQYRSGANVLTF. DNA for the CDR3: TGCGCCAGCAGTCGTTTGGGGGGACAGTACCGCTCTGGGGCCAACGTCCTGACTTTC.